The 4 T cell receptor beta chains in this list originate from one sample, sequenced in a study of HIV-infected patients and healthy controls. TCRdb reanalysed the 5' RACE reads using MiXCR and keeps one entry per CDR3 protein. Of roughly 20,000 distinct CDR3 sequences in the sample, around a fifth were seen once. Sequencing used CD8+ T cells from blood. The receptor source for this set is a human donor in good health.

The J gene is TRBJ2-4, the V gene TRBV11-2; a possible D gene is TRBD1 (6 bases). CDR1 is SGHAT, CDR2 FQNNGV, per germline. V lost 6 bases to trimming and J lost 5 bases, with 20 bases between them. The CDR3 extends over 16 amino acids. The CDR3 bases are TGTGCCAGCAGTTACCACACAGGGTCCCGAGAAAACATTCAGTACTTC. Translated, it gives CASSYHTGSRENIQYF.

The genes are TRBV14 and TRBJ2-4; 7 bases are a match to TRBD1. The germline gives CDR1 SGHDN, CDR2 FVKESK. The CDR3 sequence is 14 residues long. Unmatched junction bases numbered 8, after V lost 4 bases and J lost 8 bases. Here the CDR3 reads CASSLTGTADIQYF. Here the CDR3 DNA reads TGTGCCAGCAGCCTTACCGGGACAGCGGACATTCAGTACTTC.

Many counts were recorded for this clonotype. The V gene is TRBV12-3 or TRBV12-4, the J gene TRBJ1-5, with D perhaps matching TRBD1 (5 bases). The V end was cut by 6 bases, the J end by 0 bases, with 9 bases between. The CDR3 has 14 amino acids. The CDR3 reads CASSDSASNQPQHF. CDR3 sequence (DNA): TGTGCCAGCAGCGACAGCGCTAGCAATCAGCCCCAGCATTTT.

This clonotype has just a few counts. CDR3 residues: CASSLARDRVPYEQYF. In DNA, the CDR3 is TGTGCCAGCAGCTTAGCCCGGGACAGGGTTCCCTACGAGCAGTACTTC. This sequence joins TRBV7-2 and TRBJ2-7; 9 bases are a match to TRBD1. The CDR3 contains 16 residues. CDR1 is SGHTA, CDR2 FQGNSA, per germline. V lost 0 bases to trimming and J lost 2 bases; unmatched junction nucleotides: 5. The full variable domain, rest sourced from reference TRBV7-2 and TRBJ2-7, is GAGVSQSPSNKVTEKGKDVELRCDPISGHTALYWYRQSLGQGLEFLIYFQGNSAPDKSGLPSDRFSAERTGGSVSTLTIQRTQQEDSAVYLCASSLARDRVPYEQYFGPGTRLTVT.